The 14 T cell receptor beta chains given below trace back to one sample, sequenced in a study of Ad26.COV2.S vaccination and SARS-CoV-2 variants. The treatment is: roughly 20 received Ad26.COV2.S at low or high dose, single or two shots; about 5 received placebo; per-sample allocation not given. Repertoires come from day 63 after the first vaccine or placebo injection. Sequenced by immunoSEQ multiplex PCR; TCRdb stores in-frame clones only, minus some. The data show 350,000 to 500,000 clones, around 89% seen once. Here the sequenced sample was peripheral blood, taken in a trial of Ad26.COV2.S vaccine versus placebo. These receptors all come from a person aged 18-65 years who received the Ad26.COV2.S COVID-19 vaccine or a placebo.

V and J are TRBV7-2 and TRBJ2-3; weak D call: TRBD2 (5 bases). Trimming left V 3 bases short and J 4 bases short, with 14 bases between. From germline, CDR1 is SGHTA and CDR2 FQGNSA. The CDR3 covers 15 residues. In DNA form, the CDR3 reads TGTGCCAGCAGCTTGGCGGGTACCCGCCCAGATACGCAGTATTTT. As protein: CASSLAGTRPDTQYF.

CDR3 protein: CSASTPAMNTEAFF. The CDR3 DNA reads TGCAGTGCTAGTACGCCAGCAATGAACACTGAAGCTTTCTTT. The chain is built from TRBV20-1 and TRBJ1-1; unclear D gene. V lost 3 bases and J 0 bases, leaving 11 bases between the germline ends. The CDR3 runs to 14 residues. CDR1 is DFQATT, CDR2 SNEGSKA, per germline (reference sequence).

V gene TRBV6-6 combines with J gene TRBJ2-1; D might be TRBD2 (5 bases). This CDR3 spans 15 amino acids. V lost 0 bases and J lost 15, with 21 bases in between. Germline values: CDR1 MNHNY, CDR2 SVGAGI (reference sequence). CDR3: CASSYSTPGDQGGFF. As DNA, the CDR3 is TGTGCCAGCAGTTACTCGACCCCCGGGGATCAAGGTGGGTTCTTC.

V gene TRBV7-9 combines with J gene TRBJ2-2, with 7 bases fitting TRBD1. V gave up 8 bases and J gave up 1 base; unmatched junction bases: 1. This CDR3 is built from 13 residues. CDR1 is SEHNR, CDR2 FQNEAQ, per germline (reference sequence). This CDR3 reads CASGQVNTGELFF. DNA of the CDR3: TGTGCCAGCGGACAGGTGAACACCGGGGAGCTGTTTTTT.

The V and J genes are TRBV7-2 and TRBJ1-2; TRBD1 agrees at 7 bases. With V trimmed by 5 bases and J by 2 bases, 8 bases remained unmatched. CDR3 length: 15 amino acids. Germline CDR1 reads SGHTA; CDR2 reads FQGNSA. The CDR3 protein is CASSGRDRGNYGYTF. The CDR3 DNA follows: TGTGCCAGCAGCGGCCGGGACAGAGGAAACTATGGCTACACCTTC.

The V call is TRBV14, the J call TRBJ2-6; D not certain. Per the germline V gene, CDR1 is SGHDN and CDR2 is FVKESK. CDR3 length: 13 residues. V was clipped by 2 bases and J by 4 bases, with 3 bases between them. CDR3: CASSQHGANVLTF. CDR3 nucleotides: TGTGCCAGCAGCCAACACGGGGCCAACGTCCTGACTTTC.

V gene TRBV19 combines with J gene TRBJ2-3; D gene ambiguous. Germline CDR1 reads LNHDA; CDR2 reads SQIVND (reference sequence). The germline V and J ends were trimmed by 4 bases and 1 base, with 15 bases remaining between them. CDR3 length equals 16 residues. CDR3 nucleotide sequence: TGTGCCAGTAGTAGTTGGGATCTCAGTGGCACAGATACGCAGTATTTT. Translation: CASSSWDLSGTDTQYF.

This clone was detected only a few times. The genes are TRBV2 and TRBJ2-5; D may match TRBD1 or TRBD2 (5 bases each). This CDR3 comprises 14 residues. Germline CDR1 and CDR2: SNHLY and FYNNEI. V shed 7 bases and J shed 1 base, with 13 bases lying between them. The CDR3 here is CASIGRDPQETQYF. CDR3 DNA: TGTGCCAGCATTGGACGGGACCCCCAAGAGACCCAGTACTTC.

This sequence joins TRBV27 and TRBJ2-3; unclear D gene. Germline V gene lookup returns CDR1 MNHEY and CDR2 SMNVEV (reference sequence). The length of the CDR3 is 15 residues. V gave up 7 bases and J gave up 0 bases, with 14 bases separating them. CDR3 sequence reads: CASNPTGDSTDTQYF. In nucleotides, the CDR3 is TGTGCCAGCAACCCGACTGGGGATAGCACAGATACGCAGTATTTT.

The chain carries TRBV6-2 or TRBV6-3 and TRBJ1-6; D ambiguous. This CDR3 has 16 amino acids. Germline lookup yields CDR1 MNHEY and CDR2 SVGEGT. V was pared by 4 bases and J by 11 bases, with 21 bases between. CDR3 sequence (DNA): TGTGCCAGCAGTTTGGGTAGCGGACTGGGAACGACACCCCTCCACTTT. It translates to CASSLGSGLGTTPLHF.

J is TRBJ2-5 and V is TRBV2; D is unclear. Deletions cut 7 bases from V and 5 bases from J, with 11 bases between. Germline-derived CDR1 and CDR2 are SNHLY and FYNNEI. The CDR3 is made up of 12 amino acids. This CDR3 is CASTARAETQYF. DNA for the CDR3: TGTGCCAGCACCGCAAGGGCGGAGACCCAGTACTTC.

V and J are TRBV4-2 and TRBJ1-1; 7 bases are a match to TRBD1. The V and J ends lost 2 bases and 0 bases, in that order; junction bases with no gene match: 9. Per germline, CDR1 LGHNA and CDR2 YNFKEQ. The CDR3 totals 17 residues. As DNA, the CDR3 is TGTGCCAGCAGCCAACATTCCGGGACAGCCATGAACACTGAAGCTTTCTTT. Its protein product is CASSQHSGTAMNTEAFF.

The rearrangement joins TRBV3-1 (or the pseudogene TRBV3-2) to TRBJ1-2; 10 bases line up with TRBD1. The CDR3 totals 16 residues. V shed 2 bases, J shed 8 bases, and the junction held 11 bases outside the gene matches. Per the germline V gene, CDR1 is LGHDT and CDR2 is YNNKEL (reference sequence). This chain's CDR3 is CASSQSIGTGVRGYTF. CDR3 coding DNA: TGTGCCAGCAGCCAAAGTATCGGGACAGGGGTAAGGGGCTACACCTTC.

The genes are TRBV15 and TRBJ1-5; D is uncertain. The CDR3 is 15 amino acids. V was pared by 9 bases and J by 2 bases, with 17 bases between. CDR1 LNHNV and CDR2 YYDKDF come from the germline V gene (reference sequence). The CDR3 DNA reads TGTGCCACGAACCGTCCTCGAGGAGGCAATCAGCCCCAGCATTTT. This gives the protein CATNRPRGGNQPQHF.